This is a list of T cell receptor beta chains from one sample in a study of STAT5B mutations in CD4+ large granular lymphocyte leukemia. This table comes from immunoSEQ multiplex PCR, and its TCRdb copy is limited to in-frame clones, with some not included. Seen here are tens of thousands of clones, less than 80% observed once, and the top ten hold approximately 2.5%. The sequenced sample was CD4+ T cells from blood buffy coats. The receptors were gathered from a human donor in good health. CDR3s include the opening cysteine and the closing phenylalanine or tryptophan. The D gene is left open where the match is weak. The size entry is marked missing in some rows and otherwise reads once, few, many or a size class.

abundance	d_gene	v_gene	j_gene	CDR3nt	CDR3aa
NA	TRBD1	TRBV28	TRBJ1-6	TGTGCCAGCAGTTTACGGACAGGCTCCTATAATTCACCCCTCCACTTT	CASSLRTGSYNSPLHF
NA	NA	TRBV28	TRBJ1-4	TGTGCCAGCAGTTTCTATAATACAGGGTCAACTAATGAAAAACTGTTTTTT	CASSFYNTGSTNEKLFF
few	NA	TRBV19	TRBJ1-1	TGTGCCAGTAGTCCGCGGGAGAACACTGAAGCTTTCTTT	CASSPRENTEAFF
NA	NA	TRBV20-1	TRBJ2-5	TGCAGTGAAGGGTGGGGGGAGACCCAGTACTTC	CSEGWGETQYF
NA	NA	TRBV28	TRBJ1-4	TGTGCCAGCAGTGAATCAGGGGCAGCTAATGAAAAACTGTTTTTT	CASSESGAANEKLFF
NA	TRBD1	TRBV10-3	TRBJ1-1	TGTGCCATCAGTGGCGCCGGGACAGTGAACACTGAAGCTTTCTTT	CAISGAGTVNTEAFF
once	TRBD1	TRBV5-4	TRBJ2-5	TGTGCCAGCAGCTATGAGCCGGGACAGGTCCAAGAGACCCAGTACTTC	CASSYEPGQVQETQYF
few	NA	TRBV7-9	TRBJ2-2	TGTGCCAGCAGCCCACGGGACGGGAGCACCGGGGAGCTGTTTTTT	CASSPRDGSTGELFF
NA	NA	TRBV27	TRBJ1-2	TGTGCCAGCAGTTTATCGAGCAGATATGAGGGTGGCTACACCTTC	CASSLSSRYEGGYTF
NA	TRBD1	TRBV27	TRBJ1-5	TGTGCCAGCCGCACAACAGGGGAGAATCAGCCCCAGCATTTT	CASRTTGENQPQHF
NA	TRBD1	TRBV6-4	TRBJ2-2	TGTGCCAGCAGTGCGGACAGGGGCGACACCGGGGAGCTGTTTTTT	CASSADRGDTGELFF
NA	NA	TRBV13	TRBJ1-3	TGTGCCAGCAGCCCATCCAGGGACTTCTCTGGAAACACCATATATTTT	CASSPSRDFSGNTIYF
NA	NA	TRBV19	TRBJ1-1	TGTGCCAGTAGTATGGACTTTCGGAGTGACACTGAAGCTTTCTTT	CASSMDFRSDTEAFF
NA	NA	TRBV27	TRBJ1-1	TGTGCCAGCAGTTTATCGTCAGTGAACACTGAAGCTTTCTTT	CASSLSSVNTEAFF
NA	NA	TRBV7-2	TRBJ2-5	TGTGCCAGCAGCTTAAGGGGACCAGAGACCCAGTACTTC	CASSLRGPETQYF
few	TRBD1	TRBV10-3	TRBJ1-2	TGTGCCATCAGTGAAGGGACAGGGGATGGAGGCTACACCTTC	CAISEGTGDGGYTF
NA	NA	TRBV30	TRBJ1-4	TGTGCCTGGAGCGCGGTCGGGTCCGTTAATGAAAAACTGTTTTTT	CAWSAVGSVNEKLFF
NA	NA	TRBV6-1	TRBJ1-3	TGTGCAGGATCAGGAGACTCTGGAAACACCATATATTTT	CAGSGDSGNTIYF
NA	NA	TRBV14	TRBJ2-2	TGTGCCAGCAGCCGCACTAGAACCGGGGAGCTGTTTTTT	CASSRTRTGELFF
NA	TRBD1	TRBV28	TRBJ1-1	TGTGCCAGCAGTTTATCGGACAGGGGGCTGGATGAAGCTTTCTTT	CASSLSDRGLDEAFF